The rows below give T cell receptor beta chains drawn from one sample of a study of T cells in tumors after PD-1 blockade. Data came from immunoSEQ multiplex PCR; TCRdb stores just in-frame clones and leaves some out. The data hold roughly 8,000 clones, with around two thirds observed a single time. The sample was tumor tissue, taken after anti-PD-1 treatment. Receptors were obtained from a human donor with basal cell carcinoma. Each CDR3 is given with its conserved first and last residue.

j_gene: TRBJ1-2
v_gene: TRBV27
CDR3aa: CASSATGGRGYTF

j_gene: TRBJ2-5
v_gene: TRBV5-1
CDR3aa: CASSLYRAQETQYF

j_gene: TRBJ2-3
v_gene: TRBV19
CDR3aa: CASRDRAMADTQYF

j_gene: TRBJ1-5
v_gene: TRBV6-6
CDR3aa: CASSYGGGNQPQHF

j_gene: TRBJ1-2
v_gene: TRBV10-3
CDR3aa: CAIGMGTSYGYTF

j_gene: TRBJ1-3
v_gene: TRBV29-1
CDR3aa: CSVMSGASGGNTIYF

j_gene: TRBJ2-2
v_gene: TRBV7-9
CDR3aa: CASSSTPGISGELFF

j_gene: TRBJ1-1
v_gene: TRBV5-1
CDR3aa: CASSQRQGPTEAFF

j_gene: TRBJ1-5
v_gene: TRBV6-5
CDR3aa: CASREGVGNQPQHF

j_gene: TRBJ1-1
v_gene: TRBV12-3/TRBV12-4
CDR3aa: CASRETQGYKAFF

j_gene: TRBJ1-6
v_gene: TRBV30
CDR3aa: CAWTDRVSPLHF

j_gene: TRBJ2-3
v_gene: TRBV30
CDR3aa: CAWSVSIGGQYF

j_gene: TRBJ2-6
v_gene: TRBV19
CDR3aa: CASTVGSGANVLTF

j_gene: TRBJ2-3
v_gene: TRBV5-8
CDR3aa: CASSRHTGTTVDTQYF

j_gene: TRBJ2-1
v_gene: TRBV7-6
CDR3aa: CASSLGTGGPNEQFF

j_gene: TRBJ1-2
v_gene: TRBV5-5
CDR3aa: CASSFDRQAGGYTF

j_gene: TRBJ2-7
v_gene: TRBV11-1
CDR3aa: CASSPRDRGIYEQYF

j_gene: TRBJ1-5
v_gene: TRBV5-1
CDR3aa: CASSLGDNSNQPQHF

j_gene: TRBJ1-6
v_gene: TRBV6-5
CDR3aa: CASSSRQGLNSPLHF

j_gene: TRBJ2-3
v_gene: TRBV6-6
CDR3aa: CASIYTDTQYF

j_gene: TRBJ2-7
v_gene: TRBV18
CDR3aa: CASSPPRTSGGARLGEQYF

j_gene: TRBJ2-5
v_gene: TRBV9
CDR3aa: CASSPRVAGGQETQYF

j_gene: TRBJ1-1
v_gene: TRBV5-1
CDR3aa: CASSQDTGTEAFF

j_gene: TRBJ2-7
v_gene: TRBV7-8
CDR3aa: CASSLATGARYEQYF

j_gene: TRBJ2-1
v_gene: TRBV7-9
CDR3aa: CASSLASAGQNEQFF

j_gene: TRBJ1-2
v_gene: TRBV7-9
CDR3aa: CASSREVYYGYTF

j_gene: TRBJ2-2
v_gene: TRBV9
CDR3aa: CASSVGLAGGSTGELFF

j_gene: TRBJ2-7
v_gene: TRBV13
CDR3aa: CASSAPGLASYEQYF

j_gene: TRBJ2-3
v_gene: TRBV19
CDR3aa: CASSTRQGTDTQYF

j_gene: TRBJ1-5
v_gene: TRBV2
CDR3aa: CASSVGGAYQPQHF

j_gene: TRBJ1-2
v_gene: TRBV19
CDR3aa: CASSIVGGYGYTF

j_gene: TRBJ1-4
v_gene: TRBV11-3
CDR3aa: CASSSHSGTATVDGKLFF

j_gene: TRBJ1-2
v_gene: TRBV19
CDR3aa: CASSGGRNRKTYGYTF

j_gene: TRBJ1-2
v_gene: TRBV9
CDR3aa: CASSAGTGGAYGYTF

j_gene: TRBJ1-2
v_gene: TRBV15
CDR3aa: CATSRDLIGTDYGYTF

j_gene: TRBJ2-3
v_gene: TRBV7-9
CDR3aa: CASGSSTDTQYF

j_gene: TRBJ1-5
v_gene: TRBV6-2/TRBV6-3
CDR3aa: CASSHRVGSNQPQHF

j_gene: TRBJ1-5
v_gene: TRBV4-1
CDR3aa: CASSQVAVNQPQHF

j_gene: TRBJ2-7
v_gene: TRBV5-1
CDR3aa: CASRVTGDVSEQYF

j_gene: TRBJ2-7
v_gene: TRBV3-1/TRBV3-2
CDR3aa: CASSLLAGGGYEQYF

j_gene: TRBJ2-7
v_gene: TRBV9
CDR3aa: CASSVGETVYEQYF

j_gene: TRBJ1-1
v_gene: TRBV14
CDR3aa: CASSLLGTEAFF

j_gene: TRBJ2-5
v_gene: TRBV5-1
CDR3aa: CASRTTLYQETQYF

j_gene: TRBJ2-2
v_gene: TRBV7-2
CDR3aa: CASSPGLANTGELFF